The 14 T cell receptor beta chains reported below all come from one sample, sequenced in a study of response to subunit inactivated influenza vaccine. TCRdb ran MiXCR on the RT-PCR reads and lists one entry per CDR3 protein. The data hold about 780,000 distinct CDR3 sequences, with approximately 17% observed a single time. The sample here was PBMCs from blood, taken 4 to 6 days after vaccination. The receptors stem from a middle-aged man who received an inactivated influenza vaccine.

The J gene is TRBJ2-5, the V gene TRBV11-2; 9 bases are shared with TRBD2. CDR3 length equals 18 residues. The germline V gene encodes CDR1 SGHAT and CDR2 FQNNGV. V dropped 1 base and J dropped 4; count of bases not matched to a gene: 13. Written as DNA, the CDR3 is TGTGCCAGCAGCTTAGGAGGTCTTAGCGGGAGAGGGGGAGAGACCCAGTACTTC. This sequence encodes CASSLGGLSGRGGETQYF. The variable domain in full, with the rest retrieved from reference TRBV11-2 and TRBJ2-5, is EAGVAQSPRYKIIEKRQSVAFWCNPISGHATLYWYQQILGQGPKLLIQFQNNGVVDDSQLPKDRFSAERLKGVDSTLKIQPAKLEDSAVYLCASSLGGLSGRGGETQYFGPGTRLLVL.

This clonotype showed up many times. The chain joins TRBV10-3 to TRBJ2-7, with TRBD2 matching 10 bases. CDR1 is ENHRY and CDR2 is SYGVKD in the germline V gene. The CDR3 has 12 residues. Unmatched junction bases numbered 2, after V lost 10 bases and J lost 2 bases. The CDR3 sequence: CATSGGAYEQYF. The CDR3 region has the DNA TGTGCCACCAGCGGGGGGGCCTACGAGCAGTACTTC.

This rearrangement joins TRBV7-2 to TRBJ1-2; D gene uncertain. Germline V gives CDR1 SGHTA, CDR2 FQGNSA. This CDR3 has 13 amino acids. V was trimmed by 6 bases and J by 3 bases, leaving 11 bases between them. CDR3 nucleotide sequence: TGTGCCAGCAGAAATGGGGTAGACTATGGCTACACCTTC. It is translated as CASRNGVDYGYTF.

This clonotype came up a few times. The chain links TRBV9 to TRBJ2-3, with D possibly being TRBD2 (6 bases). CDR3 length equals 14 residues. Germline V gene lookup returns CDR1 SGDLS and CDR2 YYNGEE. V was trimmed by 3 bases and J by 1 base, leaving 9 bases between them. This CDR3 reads CASSDIAGTDTQYF. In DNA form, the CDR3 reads TGTGCCAGCAGCGACATAGCGGGCACAGATACGCAGTATTTT.

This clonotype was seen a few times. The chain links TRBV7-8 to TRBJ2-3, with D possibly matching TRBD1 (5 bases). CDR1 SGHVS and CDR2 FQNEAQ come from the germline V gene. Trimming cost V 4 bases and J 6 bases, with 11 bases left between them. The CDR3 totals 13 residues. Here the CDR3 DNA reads TGTGCCAGCAGCTCAGGGTCTGGGGATACGCAGTATTTT. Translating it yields CASSSGSGDTQYF.

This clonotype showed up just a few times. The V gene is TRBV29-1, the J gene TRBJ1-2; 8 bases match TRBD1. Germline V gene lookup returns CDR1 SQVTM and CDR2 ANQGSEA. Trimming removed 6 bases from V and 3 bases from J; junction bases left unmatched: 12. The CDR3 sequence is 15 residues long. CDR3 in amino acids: CSVLTGEAFYYGYTF. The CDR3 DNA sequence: TGCAGCGTGTTGACAGGGGAAGCTTTCTACTATGGCTACACCTTC.

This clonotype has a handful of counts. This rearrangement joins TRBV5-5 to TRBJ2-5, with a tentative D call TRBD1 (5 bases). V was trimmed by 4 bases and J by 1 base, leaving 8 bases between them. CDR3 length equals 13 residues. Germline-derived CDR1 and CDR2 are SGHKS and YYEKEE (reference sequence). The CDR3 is CASSKTVQETQYF. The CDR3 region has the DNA TGTGCCAGCAGCAAGACAGTCCAAGAGACCCAGTACTTC. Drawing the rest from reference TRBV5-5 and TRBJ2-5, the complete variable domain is DAGVTQSPTHLIKTRGQQVTLRCSPISGHKSVSWYQQVLGQGPQFIFQYYEKEERGRGNFPDRFSARQFPNYSSELNVNALLLGDSALYLCASSKTVQETQYFGPGTRLLVL.

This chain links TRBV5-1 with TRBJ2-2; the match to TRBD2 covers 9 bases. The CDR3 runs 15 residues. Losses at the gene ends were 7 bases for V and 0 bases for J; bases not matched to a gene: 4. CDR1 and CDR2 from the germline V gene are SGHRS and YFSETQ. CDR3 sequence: CASEAGGSNTGELFF. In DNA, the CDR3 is TGCGCCAGCGAAGCGGGGGGATCGAACACCGGGGAGCTGTTTTTT.

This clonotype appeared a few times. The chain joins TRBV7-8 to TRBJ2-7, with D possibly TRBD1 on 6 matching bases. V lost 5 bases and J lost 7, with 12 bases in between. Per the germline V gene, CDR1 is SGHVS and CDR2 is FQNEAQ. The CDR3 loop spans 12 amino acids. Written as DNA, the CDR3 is TGTGCCAGCAGCAAGGGACAAGATGAGCAGTACTTC. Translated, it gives CASSKGQDEQYF.

CDR3 residues: CASSLAVRGDGGYTF. CDR3 nucleotides: TGTGCCAGCAGCTTAGCTGTGAGAGGGGATGGCGGCTACACCTTC. The rearrangement joins TRBV7-9 to TRBJ1-2, with D perhaps TRBD1 (5 bases). Trimming took 0 bases from V and 8 from J, leaving 16 bases between them. This CDR3 has 15 amino acids. Germline CDR1 is SEHNR and CDR2 is FQNEAQ (reference sequence). The whole variable domain, filled in from reference TRBV7-9 and TRBJ1-2, reads DTGVSQNPRHKITKRGQNVTFRCDPISEHNRLYWYRQTLGQGPEFLTYFQNEAQLEKSRLLSDRFSAERPKGSFSTLEIQRTEQGDSAMYLCASSLAVRGDGGYTFGSGTRLTVV.

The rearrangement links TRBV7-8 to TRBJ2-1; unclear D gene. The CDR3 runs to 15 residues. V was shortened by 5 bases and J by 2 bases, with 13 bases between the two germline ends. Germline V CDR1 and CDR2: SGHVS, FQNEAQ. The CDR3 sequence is CASSLTRIPYNEQFF. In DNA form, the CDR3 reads TGTGCCAGCAGCCTCACAAGAATTCCCTACAATGAGCAGTTCTTC.

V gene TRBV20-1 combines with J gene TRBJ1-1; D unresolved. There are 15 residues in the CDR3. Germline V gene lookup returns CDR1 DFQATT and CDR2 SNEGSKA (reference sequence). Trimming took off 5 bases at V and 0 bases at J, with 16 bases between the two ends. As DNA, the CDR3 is TGCAGTGCTCAGCCCCCGGTGGCGATGAACACTGAAGCTTTCTTT. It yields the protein CSAQPPVAMNTEAFF.

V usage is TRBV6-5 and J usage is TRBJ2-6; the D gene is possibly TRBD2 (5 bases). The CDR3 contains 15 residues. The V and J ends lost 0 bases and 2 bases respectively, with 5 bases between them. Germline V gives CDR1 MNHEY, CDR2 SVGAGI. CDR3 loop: CASSYSGTGANVLTF. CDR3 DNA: TGTGCCAGCAGTTACTCCGGGACTGGGGCCAACGTCCTGACTTTC.

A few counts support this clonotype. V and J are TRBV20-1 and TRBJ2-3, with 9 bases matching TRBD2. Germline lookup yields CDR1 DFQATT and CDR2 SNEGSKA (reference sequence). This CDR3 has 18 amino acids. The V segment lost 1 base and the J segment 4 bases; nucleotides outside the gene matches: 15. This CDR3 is CSARGGSGGAGSSDTQYF. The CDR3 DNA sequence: TGCAGTGCTAGAGGAGGTAGCGGGGGAGCAGGGTCATCAGATACGCAGTATTTT.